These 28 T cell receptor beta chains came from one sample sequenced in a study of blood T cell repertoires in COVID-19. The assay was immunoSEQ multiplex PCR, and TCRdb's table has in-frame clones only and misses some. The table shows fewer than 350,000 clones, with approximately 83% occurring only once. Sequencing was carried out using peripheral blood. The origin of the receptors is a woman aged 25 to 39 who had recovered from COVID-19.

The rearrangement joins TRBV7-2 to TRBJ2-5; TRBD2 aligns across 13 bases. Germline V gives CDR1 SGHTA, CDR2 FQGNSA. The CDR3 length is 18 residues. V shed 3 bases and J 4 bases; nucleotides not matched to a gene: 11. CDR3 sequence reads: CASSFFTGLAGKPETQYF. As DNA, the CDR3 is TGTGCCAGCAGCTTTTTCACGGGACTAGCGGGAAAACCAGAGACCCAGTACTTC.

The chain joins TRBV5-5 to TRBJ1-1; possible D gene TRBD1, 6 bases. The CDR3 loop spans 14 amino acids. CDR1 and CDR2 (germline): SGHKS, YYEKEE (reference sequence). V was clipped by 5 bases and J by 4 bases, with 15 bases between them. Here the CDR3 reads CASRLGHTFTEAFF. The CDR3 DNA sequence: TGTGCCAGCAGACTGGGACATACATTCACTGAAGCTTTCTTT. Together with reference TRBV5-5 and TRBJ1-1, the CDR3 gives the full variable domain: DAGVTQSPTHLIKTRGQQVTLRCSPISGHKSVSWYQQVLGQGPQFIFQYYEKEERGRGNFPDRFSARQFPNYSSELNVNALLLGDSALYLCASRLGHTFTEAFFGQGTRLTVV.

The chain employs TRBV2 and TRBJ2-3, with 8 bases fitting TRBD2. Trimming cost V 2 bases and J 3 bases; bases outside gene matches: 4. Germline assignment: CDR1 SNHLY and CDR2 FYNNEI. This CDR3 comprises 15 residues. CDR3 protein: CASSEWSGSTDTQYF. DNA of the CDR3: TGTGCCAGCAGTGAATGGAGCGGGAGTACAGATACGCAGTATTTT.

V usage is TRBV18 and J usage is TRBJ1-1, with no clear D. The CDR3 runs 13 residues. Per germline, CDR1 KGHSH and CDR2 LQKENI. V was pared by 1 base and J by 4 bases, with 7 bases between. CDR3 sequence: CASSPQEGTEAFF. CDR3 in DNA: TGTGCCAGCTCACCACAGGAGGGCACTGAAGCTTTCTTT.

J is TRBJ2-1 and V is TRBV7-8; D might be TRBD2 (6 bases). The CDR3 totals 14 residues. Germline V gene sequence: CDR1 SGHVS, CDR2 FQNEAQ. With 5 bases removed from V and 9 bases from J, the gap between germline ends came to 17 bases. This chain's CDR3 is CASSPPGAGGEQFF. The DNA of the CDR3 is TGTGCCAGCAGCCCACCGGGAGCTGGCGGTGAGCAGTTCTTC.

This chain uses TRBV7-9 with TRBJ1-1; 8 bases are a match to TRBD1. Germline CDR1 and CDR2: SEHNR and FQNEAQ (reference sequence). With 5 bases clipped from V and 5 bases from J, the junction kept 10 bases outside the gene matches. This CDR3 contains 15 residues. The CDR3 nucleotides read TGTGCCAGCAGCGCCCGGACAGGGATGGGAACTGAAGCTTTCTTT. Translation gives CASSARTGMGTEAFF.

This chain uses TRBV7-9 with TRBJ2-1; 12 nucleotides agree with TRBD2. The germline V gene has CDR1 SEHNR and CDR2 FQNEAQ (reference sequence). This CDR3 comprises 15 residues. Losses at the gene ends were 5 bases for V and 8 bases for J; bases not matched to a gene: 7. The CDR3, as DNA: TGTGCCAGCAGCCCACGACTAGCGGGAGTTTATGAGCAGTTCTTC. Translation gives CASSPRLAGVYEQFF.

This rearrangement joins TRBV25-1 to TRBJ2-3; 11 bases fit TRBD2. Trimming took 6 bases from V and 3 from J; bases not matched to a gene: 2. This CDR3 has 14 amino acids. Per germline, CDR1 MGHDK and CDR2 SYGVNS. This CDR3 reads CASSPSGRTDTQYF. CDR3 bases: TGTGCCAGCAGCCCTAGCGGGAGGACAGATACGCAGTATTTT.

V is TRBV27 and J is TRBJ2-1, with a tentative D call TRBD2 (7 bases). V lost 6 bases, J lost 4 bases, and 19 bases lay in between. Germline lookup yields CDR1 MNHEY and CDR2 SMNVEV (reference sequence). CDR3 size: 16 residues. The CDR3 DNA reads TGTGCCAGCAGGAACGATGGGGGGGACACATACAATGAGCAGTTCTTC. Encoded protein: CASRNDGGDTYNEQFF.

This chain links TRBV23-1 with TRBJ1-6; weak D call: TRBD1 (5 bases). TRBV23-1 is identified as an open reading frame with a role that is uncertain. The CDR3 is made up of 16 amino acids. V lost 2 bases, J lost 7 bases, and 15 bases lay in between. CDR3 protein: CASSQRQRPNNSPLHF. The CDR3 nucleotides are TGCGCCAGCAGTCAAAGACAGAGACCTAACAATTCACCCCTCCACTTT.

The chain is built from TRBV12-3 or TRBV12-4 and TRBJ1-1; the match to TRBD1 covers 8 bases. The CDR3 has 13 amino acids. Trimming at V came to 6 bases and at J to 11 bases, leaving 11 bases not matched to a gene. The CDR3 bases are TGTGCCAGCAGGCCCGAGAGGACAGGGACTGCTTTCTTT. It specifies CASRPERTGTAFF.

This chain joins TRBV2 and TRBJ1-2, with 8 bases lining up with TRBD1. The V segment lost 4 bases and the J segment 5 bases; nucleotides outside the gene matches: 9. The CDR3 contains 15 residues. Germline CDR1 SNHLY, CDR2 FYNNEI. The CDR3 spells CASSAGGGYSYGYTF. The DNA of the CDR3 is TGTGCCAGCAGTGCAGGGGGCGGTTACTCGTATGGCTACACCTTC.

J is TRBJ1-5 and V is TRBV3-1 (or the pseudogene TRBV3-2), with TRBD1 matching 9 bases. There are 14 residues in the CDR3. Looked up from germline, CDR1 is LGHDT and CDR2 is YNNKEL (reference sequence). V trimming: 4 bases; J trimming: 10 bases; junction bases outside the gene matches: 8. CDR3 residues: CASSPGQGLRPQHF. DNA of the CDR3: TGTGCCAGCAGCCCGGGACAGGGTCTCCGTCCCCAGCATTTT.

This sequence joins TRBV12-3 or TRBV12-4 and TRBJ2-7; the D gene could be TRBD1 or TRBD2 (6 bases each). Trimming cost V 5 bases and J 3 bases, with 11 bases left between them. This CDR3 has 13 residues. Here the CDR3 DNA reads TGTGCCAGCAGTCTAGGGGGGCTCTACGAGCAGTACTTC. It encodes CASSLGGLYEQYF.

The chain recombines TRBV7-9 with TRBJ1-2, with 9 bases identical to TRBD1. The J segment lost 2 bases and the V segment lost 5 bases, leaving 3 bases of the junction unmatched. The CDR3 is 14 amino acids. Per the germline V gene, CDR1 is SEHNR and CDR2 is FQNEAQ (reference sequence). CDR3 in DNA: TGTGCCAGCAGCCAAGGGACAGGGAACTATGGCTACACCTTC. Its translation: CASSQGTGNYGYTF.

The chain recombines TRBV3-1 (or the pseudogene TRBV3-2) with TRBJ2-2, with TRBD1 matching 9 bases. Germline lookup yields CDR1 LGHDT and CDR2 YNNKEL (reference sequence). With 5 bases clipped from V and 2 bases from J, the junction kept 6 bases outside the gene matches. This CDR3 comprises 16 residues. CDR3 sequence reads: CASSDPDRGNTGELFF. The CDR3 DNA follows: TGTGCCAGCAGCGACCCGGACAGGGGTAACACCGGGGAGCTGTTTTTT.

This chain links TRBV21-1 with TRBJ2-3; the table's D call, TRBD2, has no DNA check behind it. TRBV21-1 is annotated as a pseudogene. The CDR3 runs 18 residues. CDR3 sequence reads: CASSKGLAGGRPADTQYF. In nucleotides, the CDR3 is TGTGCCAGCAGCAAAGGACTAGCGGGAGGCCGCCCCGCAGATACGCAGTATTTT.

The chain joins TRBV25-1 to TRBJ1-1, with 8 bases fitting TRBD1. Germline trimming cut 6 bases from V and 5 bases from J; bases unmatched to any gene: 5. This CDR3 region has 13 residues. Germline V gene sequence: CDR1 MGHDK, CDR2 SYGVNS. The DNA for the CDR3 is TGTGCCAGCAGCCAACAGGGGGGTACTGAAGCTTTCTTT. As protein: CASSQQGGTEAFF.

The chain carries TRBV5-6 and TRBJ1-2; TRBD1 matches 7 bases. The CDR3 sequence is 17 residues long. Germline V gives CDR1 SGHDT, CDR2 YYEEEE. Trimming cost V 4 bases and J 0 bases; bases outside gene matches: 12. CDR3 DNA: TGTGCCAGCAGCCCCGACAGGGCGCGTCTATCTAACTATGGCTACACCTTC. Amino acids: CASSPDRARLSNYGYTF. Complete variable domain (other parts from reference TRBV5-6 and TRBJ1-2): DAGVTQSPTHLIKTRGQQVTLRCSPKSGHDTVSWYQQALGQGPQFIFQYYEEEERQRGNFPDRFSGHQFPNYSSELNVNALLLGDSALYLCASSPDRARLSNYGYTFGSGTRLTVV.

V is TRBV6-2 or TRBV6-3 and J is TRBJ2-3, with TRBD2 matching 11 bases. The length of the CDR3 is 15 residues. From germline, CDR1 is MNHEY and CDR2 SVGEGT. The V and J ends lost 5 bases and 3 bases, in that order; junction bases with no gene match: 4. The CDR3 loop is CASSLSGRGTDTQYF. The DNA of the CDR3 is TGTGCCAGCAGTCTTAGCGGGAGGGGGACAGATACGCAGTATTTT.

The DNA of the CDR3 is TGTGCCAGCAGCTTGGGACAGCGACTTACTGAAGCTTTCTTT. It yields the protein CASSLGQRLTEAFF. The V gene is TRBV5-6, the J gene TRBJ1-1; D possibly corresponds to TRBD1 (5 bases). The CDR3 length is 14 residues. Germline lookup yields CDR1 SGHDT and CDR2 YYEEEE. V was cut by 0 bases and J by 5 bases, with 11 bases left in between.

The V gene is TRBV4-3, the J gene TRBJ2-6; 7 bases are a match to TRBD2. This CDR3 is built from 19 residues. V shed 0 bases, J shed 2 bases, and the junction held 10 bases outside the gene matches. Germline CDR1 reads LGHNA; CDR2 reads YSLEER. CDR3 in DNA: TGCGCCAGCAGCCAAGATTGGGGGGGAGTAGTAGCTGGGGCCAACGTCCTGACTTTC. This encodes CASSQDWGGVVAGANVLTF.

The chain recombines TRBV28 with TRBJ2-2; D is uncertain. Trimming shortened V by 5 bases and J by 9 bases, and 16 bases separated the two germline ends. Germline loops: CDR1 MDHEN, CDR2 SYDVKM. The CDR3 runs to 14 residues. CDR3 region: CASSPLERGWELFF. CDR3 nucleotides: TGTGCCAGCAGTCCCCTAGAACGCGGTTGGGAGCTGTTTTTT. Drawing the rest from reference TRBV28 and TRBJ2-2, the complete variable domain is DVKVTQSSRYLVKRTGEKVFLECVQDMDHENMFWYRQDPGLGLRLIYFSYDVKMKEKGDIPEGYSVSREKKERFSLILESASTNQTSMYLCASSPLERGWELFFGEGSRLTVL.

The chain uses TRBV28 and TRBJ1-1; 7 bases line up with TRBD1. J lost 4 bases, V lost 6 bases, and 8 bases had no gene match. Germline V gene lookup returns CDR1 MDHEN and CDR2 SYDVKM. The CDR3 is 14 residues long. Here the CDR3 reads CASRQTGVTTEAFF. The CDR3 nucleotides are TGTGCCAGCAGACAAACAGGGGTGACCACTGAAGCTTTCTTT. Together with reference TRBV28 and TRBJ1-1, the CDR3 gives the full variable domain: DVKVTQSSRYLVKRTGEKVFLECVQDMDHENMFWYRQDPGLGLRLIYFSYDVKMKEKGDIPEGYSVSREKKERFSLILESASTNQTSMYLCASRQTGVTTEAFFGQGTRLTVV.

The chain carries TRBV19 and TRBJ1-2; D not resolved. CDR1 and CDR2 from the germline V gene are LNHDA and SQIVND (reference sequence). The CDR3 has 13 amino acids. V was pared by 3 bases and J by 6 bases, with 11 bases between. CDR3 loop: CASSINIRDGYTF. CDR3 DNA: TGTGCCAGTAGTATTAATATTCGGGATGGCTACACCTTC.

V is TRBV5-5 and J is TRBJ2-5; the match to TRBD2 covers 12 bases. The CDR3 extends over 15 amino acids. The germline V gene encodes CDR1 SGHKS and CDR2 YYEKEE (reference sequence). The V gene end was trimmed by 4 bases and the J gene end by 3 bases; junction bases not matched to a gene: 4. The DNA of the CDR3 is TGTGCCAGCAGCCCGGGACTAGCGGGCGAAGAGACCCAGTACTTC. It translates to CASSPGLAGEETQYF.

CDR3 DNA: TGCGCCAGCAGCCCCGGGACAGATAGCAATCAGCCCCAGCATTTT. Translating it yields CASSPGTDSNQPQHF. The V and J genes are TRBV5-1 and TRBJ1-5, with 7 nucleotides matching TRBD1. The CDR3 runs 15 residues. The ends lost 4 bases at V and 0 bases at J; junction bases unmatched: 4. Germline CDR1 and CDR2: SGHRS and YFSETQ.

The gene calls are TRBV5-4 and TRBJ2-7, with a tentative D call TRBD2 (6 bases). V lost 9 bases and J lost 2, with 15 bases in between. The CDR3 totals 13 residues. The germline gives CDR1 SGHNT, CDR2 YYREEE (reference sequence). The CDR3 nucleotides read TGTGCCACCACCGTCGGGGGAACCTACGAGCAGTACTTC. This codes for CATTVGGTYEQYF.